This T cell receptor (beta chain) was obtained from a study of radiotherapy plus CTLA-4 blockade in lung cancer. Sequenced by immunoSEQ multiplex PCR; TCRdb stores in-frame clones only, minus some. Here the sample spans some 90,000 clones, approximately 86% being singletons. The CDR3 is 16 residues long. With 1 base clipped from V and 3 bases from J, the junction kept 6 bases outside the gene matches. CDR1 is SGHDT and CDR2 is YYEEEE in the germline V gene. As for this clone: The sample contains more than one DNA sequence encoding this CDR3.

The V call is TRBV5-6, the J call TRBJ2-2; 7 bases map to TRBD1. This receptor was taken from a human donor with non-small cell lung cancer who had a partial response to radiotherapy plus ipilimumab. The sample here was peripheral blood, taken from a patient treated with radiotherapy plus ipilimumab. CDR3 nucleotide sequence: TGTGCCAGCAGCTTGTGGGAGACAGGGCACACCGGGGAGCTGTTTTTT. Amino acids: CASSLWETGHTGELFF.